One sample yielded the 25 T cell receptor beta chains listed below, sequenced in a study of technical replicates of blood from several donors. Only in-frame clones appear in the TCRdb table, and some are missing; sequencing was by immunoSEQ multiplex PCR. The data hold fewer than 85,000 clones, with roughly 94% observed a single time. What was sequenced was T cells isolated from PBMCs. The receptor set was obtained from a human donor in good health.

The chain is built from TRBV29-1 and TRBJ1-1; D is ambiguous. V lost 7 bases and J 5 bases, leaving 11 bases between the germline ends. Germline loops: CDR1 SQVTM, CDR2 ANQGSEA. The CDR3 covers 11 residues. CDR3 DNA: TGCAGCGCCCCGTCCGGGACTGAAGCTTTCTTT. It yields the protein CSAPSGTEAFF.

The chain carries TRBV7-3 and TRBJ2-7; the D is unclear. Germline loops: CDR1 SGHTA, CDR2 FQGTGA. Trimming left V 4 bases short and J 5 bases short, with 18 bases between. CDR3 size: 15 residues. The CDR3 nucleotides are TGTGCCAGCAGCTCCGGTGCCTCCCTCCTCCACGAGCAGTACTTC. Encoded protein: CASSSGASLLHEQYF.

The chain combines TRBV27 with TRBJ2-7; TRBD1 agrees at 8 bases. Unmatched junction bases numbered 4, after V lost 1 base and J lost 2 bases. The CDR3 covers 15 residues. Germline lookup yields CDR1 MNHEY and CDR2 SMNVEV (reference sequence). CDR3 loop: CASSLYQGATYEQYF. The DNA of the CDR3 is TGTGCCAGCAGTTTATATCAGGGGGCCACCTACGAGCAGTACTTC.

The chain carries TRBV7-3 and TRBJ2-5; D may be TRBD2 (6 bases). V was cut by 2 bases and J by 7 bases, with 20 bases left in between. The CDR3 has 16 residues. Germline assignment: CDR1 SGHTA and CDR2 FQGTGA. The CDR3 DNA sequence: TGTGCCAGCAGCTTAGTTCTAGGAGGGCCGGTAGGGACCCAGTACTTC. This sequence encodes CASSLVLGGPVGTQYF.

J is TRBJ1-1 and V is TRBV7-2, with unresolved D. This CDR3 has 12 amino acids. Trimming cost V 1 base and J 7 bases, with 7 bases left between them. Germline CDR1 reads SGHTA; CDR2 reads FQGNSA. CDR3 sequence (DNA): TGTGCCAGCAGCTTAGGCGTCCTTGAAGCTTTCTTT. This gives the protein CASSLGVLEAFF.

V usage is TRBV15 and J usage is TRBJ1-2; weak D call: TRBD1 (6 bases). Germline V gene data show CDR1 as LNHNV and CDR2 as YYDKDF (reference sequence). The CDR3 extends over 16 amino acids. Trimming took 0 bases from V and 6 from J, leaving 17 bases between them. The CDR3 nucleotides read TGTGCCACCAGCAGAGATCTTTGGGGACAACCAAATGGCTACACCTTC. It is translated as CATSRDLWGQPNGYTF.

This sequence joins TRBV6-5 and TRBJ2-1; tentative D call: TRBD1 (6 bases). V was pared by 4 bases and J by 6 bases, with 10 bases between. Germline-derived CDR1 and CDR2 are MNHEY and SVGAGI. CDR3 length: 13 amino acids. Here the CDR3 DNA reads TGTGCCAGCAGTTCTGGACAGCTCAATGAGCAGTTCTTC. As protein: CASSSGQLNEQFF.

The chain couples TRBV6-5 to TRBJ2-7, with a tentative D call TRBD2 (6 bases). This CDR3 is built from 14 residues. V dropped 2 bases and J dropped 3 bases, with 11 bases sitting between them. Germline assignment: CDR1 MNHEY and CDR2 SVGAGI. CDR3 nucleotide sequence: TGTGCCAGCAGTTACGGGCTAGCGAGCTACGAGCAGTACTTC. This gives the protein CASSYGLASYEQYF.

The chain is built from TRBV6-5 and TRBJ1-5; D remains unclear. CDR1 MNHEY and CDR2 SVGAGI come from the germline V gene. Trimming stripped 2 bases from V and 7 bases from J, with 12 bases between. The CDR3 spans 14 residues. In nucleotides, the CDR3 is TGTGCCAGCAGTTACACGCCGGGAATCCAGCCCCAGCATTTT. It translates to CASSYTPGIQPQHF.

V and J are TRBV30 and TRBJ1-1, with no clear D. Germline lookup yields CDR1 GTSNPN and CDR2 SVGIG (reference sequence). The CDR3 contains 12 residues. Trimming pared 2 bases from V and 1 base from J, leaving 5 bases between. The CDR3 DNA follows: TGTGCCTGGAGTTTATCGAACACTGAAGCTTTCTTT. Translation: CAWSLSNTEAFF.

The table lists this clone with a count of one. CDR3 protein: CASSLTSGRITGELFF. CDR3 in DNA: TGTGCCAGCAGCCTGACTAGCGGGAGGATCACCGGGGAGCTGTTTTTT. This chain uses TRBV9 with TRBJ2-2; 13 bases match TRBD2. Per germline, CDR1 SGDLS and CDR2 YYNGEE. The CDR3 loop spans 16 amino acids. Unmatched junction bases numbered 4, after V lost 4 bases and J lost 4 bases.

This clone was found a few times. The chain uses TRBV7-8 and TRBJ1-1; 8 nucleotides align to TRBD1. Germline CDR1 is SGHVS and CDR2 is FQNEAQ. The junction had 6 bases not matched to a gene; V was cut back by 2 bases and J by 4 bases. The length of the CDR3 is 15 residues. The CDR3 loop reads CASSLRGQGSTEAFF. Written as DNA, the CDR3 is TGTGCCAGCAGCTTACGAGGACAGGGTTCCACTGAAGCTTTCTTT.

The DNA for the CDR3 is TGTGCCAGCAGTCCAAGGGGGCCTGAAGCTTTCTTT. This codes for CASSPRGPEAFF. The chain joins TRBV6-6 to TRBJ1-1; 7 bases map to TRBD1. Trimming at V came to 5 bases and at J to 6 bases, leaving 3 bases not matched to a gene. CDR1 is MNHNY, CDR2 SVGAGI, per germline (reference sequence). The CDR3 extends over 12 amino acids.

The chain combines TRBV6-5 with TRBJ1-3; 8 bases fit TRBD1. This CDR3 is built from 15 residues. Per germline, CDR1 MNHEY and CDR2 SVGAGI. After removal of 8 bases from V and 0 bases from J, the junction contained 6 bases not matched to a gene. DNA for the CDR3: TGTGCCAGCGGGACAGGCATAAACTCTGGAAACACCATATATTTT. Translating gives CASGTGINSGNTIYF.

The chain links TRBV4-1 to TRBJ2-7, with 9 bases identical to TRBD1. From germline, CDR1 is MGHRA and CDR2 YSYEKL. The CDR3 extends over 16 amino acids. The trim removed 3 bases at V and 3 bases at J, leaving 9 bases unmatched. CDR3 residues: CASSHEPGQGYYEQYF. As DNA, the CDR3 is TGCGCCAGCAGCCATGAACCGGGACAGGGATACTACGAGCAGTACTTC.

The CDR3 spells CASSPSGRRQGGDTQYF. The CDR3 coding sequence is TGTGCCAGTAGCCCCTCGGGGAGGCGCCAGGGAGGAGATACGCAGTATTTT. The chain combines TRBV19 with TRBJ2-3; perhaps TRBD2 as D (6 bases). In germline, CDR1 is LNHDA, CDR2 SQIVND (reference sequence). V was clipped by 6 bases and J by 5 bases, with 24 bases between them. CDR3 length: 17 amino acids.

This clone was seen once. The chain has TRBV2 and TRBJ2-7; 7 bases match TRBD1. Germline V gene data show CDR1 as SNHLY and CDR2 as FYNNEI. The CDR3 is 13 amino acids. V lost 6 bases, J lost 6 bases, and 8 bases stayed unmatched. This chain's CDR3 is CASSGQVGGEQYF. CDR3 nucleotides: TGTGCCAGCAGCGGACAGGTCGGTGGCGAGCAGTACTTC.

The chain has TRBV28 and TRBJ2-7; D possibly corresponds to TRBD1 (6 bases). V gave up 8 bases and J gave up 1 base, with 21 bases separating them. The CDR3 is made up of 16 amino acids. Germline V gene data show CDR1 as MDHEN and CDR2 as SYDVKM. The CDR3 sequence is CASSTTRGIRSYEQYF. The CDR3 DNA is TGTGCCAGCTCCACTACCAGGGGAATTCGTTCCTACGAGCAGTACTTC.

Written as DNA, the CDR3 is TGTGCCAGCATGACAGAAACTAACACCGGGGAGCTGTTTTTT. This sequence encodes CASMTETNTGELFF. This rearrangement joins TRBV7-9 to TRBJ2-2; possible D gene TRBD1, 5 bases. Germline V CDR1 and CDR2: SEHNR, FQNEAQ (reference sequence). Trimming took 7 bases from V and 2 from J, leaving 11 bases between them. This CDR3 comprises 14 residues.

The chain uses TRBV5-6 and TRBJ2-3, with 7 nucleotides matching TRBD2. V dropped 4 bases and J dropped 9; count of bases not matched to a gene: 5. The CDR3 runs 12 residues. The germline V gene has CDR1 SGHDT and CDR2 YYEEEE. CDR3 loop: CASSPWGGTQYF. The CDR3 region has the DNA TGTGCCAGCAGCCCCTGGGGGGGAACGCAGTATTTT.

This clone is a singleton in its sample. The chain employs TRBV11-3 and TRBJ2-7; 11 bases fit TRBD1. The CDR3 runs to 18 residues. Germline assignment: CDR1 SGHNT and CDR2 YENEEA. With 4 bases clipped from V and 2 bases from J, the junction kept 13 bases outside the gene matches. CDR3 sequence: CASSWEKGSGQGAYEQYF. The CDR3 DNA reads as TGTGCCAGCAGCTGGGAAAAAGGTTCGGGACAGGGGGCCTACGAGCAGTACTTC. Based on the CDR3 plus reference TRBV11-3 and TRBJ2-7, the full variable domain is EAGVVQSPRYKIIEKKQPVAFWCNPISGHNTLYWYLQNLGQGPELLIRYENEEAVDDSQLPKDRFSAERLKGVDSTLKIQPAELGDSAVYLCASSWEKGSGQGAYEQYFGPGTRLTVT.

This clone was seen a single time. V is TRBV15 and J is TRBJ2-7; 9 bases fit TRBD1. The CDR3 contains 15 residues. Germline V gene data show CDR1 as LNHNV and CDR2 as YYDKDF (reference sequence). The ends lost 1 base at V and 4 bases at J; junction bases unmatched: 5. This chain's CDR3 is CATSRVQGAGYEQYF. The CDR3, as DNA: TGTGCCACCAGCAGAGTACAGGGGGCAGGGTACGAGCAGTACTTC.

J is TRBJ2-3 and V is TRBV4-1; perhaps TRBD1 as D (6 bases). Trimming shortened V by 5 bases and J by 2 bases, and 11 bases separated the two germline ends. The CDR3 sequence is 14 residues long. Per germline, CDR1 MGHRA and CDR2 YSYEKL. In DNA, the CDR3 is TGCGCCAGCAGCGGCAGGGACACCACAGATACGCAGTATTTT. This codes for CASSGRDTTDTQYF.

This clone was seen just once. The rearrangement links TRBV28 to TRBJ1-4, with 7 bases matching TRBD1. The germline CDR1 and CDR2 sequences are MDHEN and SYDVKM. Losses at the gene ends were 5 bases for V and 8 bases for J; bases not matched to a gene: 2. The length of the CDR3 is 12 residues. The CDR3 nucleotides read TGTGCCAGCAGTGAGGACAGGGAAAAACTGTTTTTT. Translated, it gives CASSEDREKLFF.

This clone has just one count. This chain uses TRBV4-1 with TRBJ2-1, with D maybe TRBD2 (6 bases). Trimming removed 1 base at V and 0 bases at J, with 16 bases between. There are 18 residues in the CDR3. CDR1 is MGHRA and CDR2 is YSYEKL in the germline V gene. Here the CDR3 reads CASSQVRAGLISYNEQFF. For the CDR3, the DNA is TGCGCCAGCAGCCAAGTCCGGGCGGGATTGATCTCCTACAATGAGCAGTTCTTC.